This T cell receptor beta chain derives from a study of regulatory T cells in long-lasting Graves disease. Study conclusions and caveats: The study found lower TCR diversity in persistent Graves' patients than in newly diagnosed ones.

The CDR3 covers 16 residues. J was trimmed by 7 bases and V by 5 bases; bases with no gene match: 13. CDR1 is SGHTA, CDR2 FQGNSA, per germline. At least ten counts were recorded for this clonotype. Its specificity is not known. Time point noted: newly diagnosed GD, antithyroid drugs for less than 3 months. With RNA extracted from PBMCs as input, the TCR library was made. Building the TCR beta libraries relied on iRepertoire HTBI primers, and CDR3 regions underwent Arm-PCR. TCRdb re-derived calls from the multiplex PCR reads in MiXCR, one entry per CDR3 protein. The repertoire holds about 440,000 distinct CDR3 sequences, approximately 16% seen once, with approximately 11% in the top ten. The same sample was also used in a study of T cells in Graves' hyperthyroidism and ophthalmopathy.

This chain uses TRBV7-2 with TRBJ2-1; 8 bases line up with TRBD2. The material sequenced was peripheral blood mononuclear cells (PBMCs), taken at new diagnosis, from a patient treated with antithyroid drugs. This TCR came from a woman between 25 and 40 years old with Graves disease. In DNA form, the CDR3 reads TGTGCCAGCAGCCCAGGGCCACTAGCGGCGGTAAATGAGCAGTTCTTC. Protein product: CASSPGPLAAVNEQFF.